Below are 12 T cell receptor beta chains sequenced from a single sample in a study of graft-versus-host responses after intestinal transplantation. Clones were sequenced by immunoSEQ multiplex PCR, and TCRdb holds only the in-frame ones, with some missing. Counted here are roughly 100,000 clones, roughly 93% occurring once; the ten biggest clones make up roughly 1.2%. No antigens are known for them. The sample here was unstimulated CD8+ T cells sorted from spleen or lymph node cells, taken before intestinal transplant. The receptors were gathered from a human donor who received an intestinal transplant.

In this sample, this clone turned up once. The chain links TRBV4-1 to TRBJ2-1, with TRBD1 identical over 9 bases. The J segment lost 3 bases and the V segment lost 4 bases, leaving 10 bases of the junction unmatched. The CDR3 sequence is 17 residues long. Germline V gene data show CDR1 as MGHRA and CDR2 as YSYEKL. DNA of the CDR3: TGCGCCAGCAGCCTAGCCGCCGGGACAGGGCTCTACAATGAGCAGTTCTTC. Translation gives CASSLAAGTGLYNEQFF.

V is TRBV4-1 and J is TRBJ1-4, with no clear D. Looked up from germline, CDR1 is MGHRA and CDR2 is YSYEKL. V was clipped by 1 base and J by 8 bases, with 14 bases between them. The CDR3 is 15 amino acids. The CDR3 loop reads CASSQGVGSNEKLFF. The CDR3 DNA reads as TGCGCCAGCAGCCAAGGGGTAGGTTCGAACGAAAAACTGTTTTTT.

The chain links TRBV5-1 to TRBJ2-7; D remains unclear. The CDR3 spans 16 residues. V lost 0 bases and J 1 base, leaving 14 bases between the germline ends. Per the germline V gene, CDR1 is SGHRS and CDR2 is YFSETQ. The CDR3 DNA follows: TGCGCCAGCAGCTTGGATCCAGACAACCCTTCCTACGAGCAGTACTTC. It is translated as CASSLDPDNPSYEQYF.

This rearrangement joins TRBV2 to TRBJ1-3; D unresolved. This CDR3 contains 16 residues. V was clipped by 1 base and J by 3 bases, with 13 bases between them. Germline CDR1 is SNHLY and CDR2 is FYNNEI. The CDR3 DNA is TGTGCCAGCAGTGAAGTTCGAGGGCTCAATGGAAACACCATATATTTT. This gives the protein CASSEVRGLNGNTIYF.

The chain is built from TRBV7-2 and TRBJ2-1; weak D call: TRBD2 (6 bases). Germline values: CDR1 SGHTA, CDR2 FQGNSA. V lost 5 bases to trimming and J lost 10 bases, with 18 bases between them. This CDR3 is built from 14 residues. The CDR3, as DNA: TGTGCCAGCAGCGGCGGGACTTGGGGCGGGGAGCAGTTCTTC. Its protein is CASSGGTWGGEQFF. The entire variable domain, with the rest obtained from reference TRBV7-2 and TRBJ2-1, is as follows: GAGVSQSPSNKVTEKGKDVELRCDPISGHTALYWYRQSLGQGLEFLIYFQGNSAPDKSGLPSDRFSAERTGGSVSTLTIQRTQQEDSAVYLCASSGGTWGGEQFFGPGTRLTVL.

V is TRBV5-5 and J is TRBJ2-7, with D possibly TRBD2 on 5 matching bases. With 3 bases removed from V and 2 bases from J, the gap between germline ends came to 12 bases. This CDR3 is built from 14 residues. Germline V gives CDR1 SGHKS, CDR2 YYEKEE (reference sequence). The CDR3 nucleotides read TGTGCCAGCAGCTCGGGGAGTTCAGCCTACGAGCAGTACTTC. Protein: CASSSGSSAYEQYF.

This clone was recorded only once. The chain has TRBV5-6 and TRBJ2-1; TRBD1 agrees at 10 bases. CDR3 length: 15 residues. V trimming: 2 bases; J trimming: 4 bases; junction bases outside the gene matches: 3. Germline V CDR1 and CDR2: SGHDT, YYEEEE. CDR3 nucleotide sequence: TGTGCCAGCAGCTTTGGGACAGGGGTATACAATGAGCAGTTCTTC. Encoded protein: CASSFGTGVYNEQFF. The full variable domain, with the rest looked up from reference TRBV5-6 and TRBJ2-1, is DAGVTQSPTHLIKTRGQQVTLRCSPKSGHDTVSWYQQALGQGPQFIFQYYEEEERQRGNFPDRFSGHQFPNYSSELNVNALLLGDSALYLCASSFGTGVYNEQFFGPGTRLTVL.

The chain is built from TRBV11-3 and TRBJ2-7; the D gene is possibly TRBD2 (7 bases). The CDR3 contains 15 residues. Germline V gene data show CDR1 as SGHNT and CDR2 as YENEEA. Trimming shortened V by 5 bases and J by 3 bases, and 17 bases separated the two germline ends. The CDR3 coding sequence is TGTGCCAGCAGCCTCTACTCCGGGGGGCTCTACGAGCAGTACTTC. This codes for CASSLYSGGLYEQYF.

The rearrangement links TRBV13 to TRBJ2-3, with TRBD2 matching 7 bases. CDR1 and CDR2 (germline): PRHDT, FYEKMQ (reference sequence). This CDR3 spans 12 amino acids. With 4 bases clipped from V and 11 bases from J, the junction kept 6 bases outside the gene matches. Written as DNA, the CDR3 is TGTGCCAGCAGCTCCGCGGGGGAAATGCAGTATTTT. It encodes CASSSAGEMQYF.

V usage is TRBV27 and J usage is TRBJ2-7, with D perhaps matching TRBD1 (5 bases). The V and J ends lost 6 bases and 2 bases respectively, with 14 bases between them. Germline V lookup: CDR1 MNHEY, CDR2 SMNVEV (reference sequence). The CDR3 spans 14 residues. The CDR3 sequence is CASSPRRQPYEQYF. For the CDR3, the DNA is TGTGCCAGCAGCCCCAGGCGACAGCCCTACGAGCAGTACTTC.

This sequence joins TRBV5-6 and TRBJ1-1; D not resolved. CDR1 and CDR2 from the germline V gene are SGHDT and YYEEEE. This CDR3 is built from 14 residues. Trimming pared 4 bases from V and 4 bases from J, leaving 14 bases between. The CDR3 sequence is CASSPPGRATEAFF. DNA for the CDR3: TGTGCCAGCAGCCCCCCCGGGCGAGCCACTGAAGCTTTCTTT.

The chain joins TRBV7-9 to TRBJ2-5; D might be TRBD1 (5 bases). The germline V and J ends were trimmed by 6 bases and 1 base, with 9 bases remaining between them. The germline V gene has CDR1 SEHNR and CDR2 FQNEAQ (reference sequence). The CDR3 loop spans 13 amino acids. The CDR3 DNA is TGTGCCAGCAGTCAAGACAGCCAAGAGACCCAGTACTTC. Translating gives CASSQDSQETQYF.